This T cell receptor (beta chain) was identified in a study of response to subunit inactivated influenza vaccine. As regards this clonotype: As yet, its antigen is unknown.

Trimming removed 5 bases from V and 4 bases from J, with 16 bases in between. The CDR3 length is 15 residues. The V gene's germline CDR1 is SGHRS and CDR2 YFSETQ. TCRdb re-derived calls from the RT-PCR reads in MiXCR, one entry per CDR3 protein. The sample has just over 300,000 distinct CDR3 sequences, less than 25% seen once. General study points: Researchers suggested that each seasonal influenza vaccination recruits few new T cells.

This TCR derives from a man aged 45 to 70 who received an inactivated influenza vaccine. The sequencing used PBMCs from blood, collected about 20 months after vaccination. The chain employs TRBV5-1 and TRBJ1-3; D is perhaps TRBD1 (6 bases). The CDR3 DNA follows: TGCGCCAGCAGTTCGGGACACATGGAAGGAAACACCATATATTTT. This encodes CASSSGHMEGNTIYF.